The 13 T cell receptor beta chains below come from one sample, sequenced in a study of PD-L1 blockade in urothelial cancer. Data came from immunoSEQ multiplex PCR; TCRdb stores just in-frame clones and leaves some out. The sample lists tens of thousands of clones, approximately 81% occurring once. Time point specified: pretreatment peripheral blood. Sequenced material: PBMCs, taken around atezolizumab (anti-PD-L1) treatment. The receptors were gathered from a man aged 60 to 69 with urothelial cancer.

This clone was seen just once. V gene TRBV5-6 combines with J gene TRBJ2-7, with no clear D. CDR3 length: 13 residues. Trimming removed 2 bases at V and 0 bases at J, with 6 bases between. CDR1 is SGHDT and CDR2 is YYEEEE in the germline V gene. In nucleotides, the CDR3 is TGTGCCAGCAGCTTAACTATCTCCTACGAGCAGTACTTC. This codes for CASSLTISYEQYF.

The chain employs TRBV7-2 and TRBJ2-7; 9 bases match TRBD1. Trimming at V came to 1 base and at J to 4 bases, leaving 2 bases not matched to a gene. Germline loops: CDR1 SGHTA, CDR2 FQGNSA. This CDR3 has 14 amino acids. CDR3 DNA sequence: TGTGCCAGCAGCTTAGTGGGACAGGGTTACGAGCAGTACTTC. This sequence encodes CASSLVGQGYEQYF.

This chain joins TRBV9 and TRBJ2-1; 12 bases align to TRBD1. The CDR3 is 14 residues long. Germline V gene data show CDR1 as SGDLS and CDR2 as YYNGEE. With 4 bases clipped from V and 9 bases from J, the junction kept 5 bases outside the gene matches. DNA for the CDR3: TGTGCCAGCAGCACTCGGGACAGGGGGCGTGAGCAGTTCTTC. Translated, it gives CASSTRDRGREQFF.

The CDR3: CASSFPGHWSSGANVLTF. As DNA, the CDR3 is TGCGCCAGCAGCTTCCCGGGACATTGGAGCTCTGGGGCCAACGTCCTGACTTTC. The J gene is TRBJ2-6, the V gene TRBV5-1, with a weak D call TRBD1 (6 bases). Trimming stripped 2 bases from V and 0 bases from J, with 15 bases between. Germline V gene data show CDR1 as SGHRS and CDR2 as YFSETQ. This CDR3 is built from 18 residues. Filled out from reference TRBV5-1 and TRBJ2-6, the complete variable domain reads KAGVTQTPRYLIKTRGQQVTLSCSPISGHRSVSWYQQTPGQGLQFLFEYFSETQRNKGNFPGRFSGRQFSNSRSEMNVSTLELGDSALYLCASSFPGHWSSGANVLTFGAGSRLTVL.

The count of this clone is one. V is TRBV10-1 and J is TRBJ2-5; maybe TRBD1 (5 bases). This CDR3 comprises 14 residues. Per germline, CDR1 WNHNN and CDR2 SYGVQD (reference sequence). The germline V and J ends were trimmed by 4 bases and 5 bases, with 14 bases remaining between them. CDR3 in DNA: TGCGCCAGCAGTGGGCAGGGTAGTGGCGAGACCCAGTACTTC. It is translated as CASSGQGSGETQYF.

The V gene is TRBV5-1, the J gene TRBJ2-7, with 11 nucleotides matching TRBD1. Germline values: CDR1 SGHRS, CDR2 YFSETQ. This CDR3 is 13 amino acids long. The V gene end was trimmed by 8 bases and the J gene end by 3 bases; junction bases not matched to a gene: 4. In DNA, the CDR3 is TGCGCCAGTGGGACAGGGGGGAACTACGAGCAGTACTTC. Protein product: CASGTGGNYEQYF.

The chain couples TRBV2 to TRBJ1-5, with D uncertain. CDR3 length: 15 residues. In germline, CDR1 is SNHLY, CDR2 FYNNEI. Between the trimmed V and J ends, which lost 5 bases and 0 bases, there was a span of 11 bases. The CDR3 protein is CASSRSRNSNQPQHF. The CDR3 nucleotides are TGTGCCAGCAGTCGGAGCCGGAATAGCAATCAGCCCCAGCATTTT. The complete variable domain, with remaining parts taken from reference TRBV2 and TRBJ1-5, reads EPEVTQTPSHQVTQMGQEVILRCVPISNHLYFYWYRQILGQKVEFLVSFYNNEISEKSEIFDDQFSVERPDGSNFTLKIRSTKLEDSAMYFCASSRSRNSNQPQHFGDGTRLSIL.

J is TRBJ1-1 and V is TRBV19; the match to TRBD1 covers 11 bases. Germline CDR1 LNHDA, CDR2 SQIVND (reference sequence). With V trimmed by 10 bases and J by 1 base, 20 bases remained unmatched. This CDR3 spans 19 amino acids. CDR3 sequence reads: CATSPWTGGRRIGNTEAFF. The CDR3 bases are TGTGCCACTTCACCCTGGACAGGGGGCAGAAGGATTGGGAACACTGAAGCTTTCTTT.

The V call is TRBV5-5, the J call TRBJ2-1; a weak D match, TRBD2 (5 bases). The CDR3 totals 15 residues. Trimming took 4 bases from V and 0 from J, leaving 11 bases between them. The V gene's germline CDR1 is SGHKS and CDR2 YYEKEE (reference sequence). The CDR3 DNA reads TGTGCCAGCAGCCTAGCACCGAGCTCCTACAATGAGCAGTTCTTC. Protein: CASSLAPSSYNEQFF.

The chain links TRBV11-2 to TRBJ1-1, with 7 bases lining up with TRBD1. Germline V gives CDR1 SGHAT, CDR2 FQNNGV. This CDR3 comprises 14 residues. The V segment lost 5 bases and the J segment 5 bases; nucleotides outside the gene matches: 8. The CDR3 sequence is CASSPNPTGTEAFF. As DNA, the CDR3 is TGTGCCAGCAGCCCCAACCCGACAGGGACTGAAGCTTTCTTT.

The chain has TRBV13 and TRBJ2-7, with 7 bases fitting TRBD2. Germline CDR1 reads PRHDT; CDR2 reads FYEKMQ (reference sequence). Unmatched junction bases numbered 4, after V lost 3 bases and J lost 5 bases. The CDR3 is made up of 13 amino acids. CDR3 sequence reads: CASSLRLADEQYF. As DNA, the CDR3 is TGTGCCAGCAGCTTGCGCCTAGCGGACGAGCAGTACTTC. The full variable domain, rest sourced from reference TRBV13 and TRBJ2-7, is AAGVIQSPRHLIKEKRETATLKCYPIPRHDTVYWYQQGPGQDPQFLISFYEKMQSDKGSIPDRFSAQQFSDYHSELNMSSLELGDSALYFCASSLRLADEQYFGPGTRLTVT.

V gene TRBV12-5 combines with J gene TRBJ1-4; D not certain. Germline V CDR1 and CDR2: LGHNT, FRNRAP. Deletions cut 2 bases from V and 10 bases from J, with 23 bases between. This CDR3 contains 17 residues. CDR3 loop: CASGLSNSATWGGKLFF. The CDR3 DNA is TGTGCTAGTGGTTTGTCCAACTCGGCGACATGGGGAGGAAAACTGTTTTTT.

The chain links TRBV14 to TRBJ2-7; 8 bases fit TRBD2. Germline CDR1 SGHDN, CDR2 FVKESK. The length of the CDR3 is 13 residues. Unmatched junction bases numbered 1, after V lost 3 bases and J lost 3 bases. The CDR3 loop reads CASSQGLGYEQYF. CDR3 sequence (DNA): TGTGCCAGCAGCCAGGGACTAGGCTACGAGCAGTACTTC.